The rows below give T cell receptor beta chains drawn from one sample of a study of radiotherapy plus CTLA-4 blockade in lung cancer. Assay: immunoSEQ multiplex PCR; the TCRdb copy retains only in-frame clones and omits some. The data show about 28,000 clones, 79% seen once. The sample was peripheral blood, taken from a patient treated with radiotherapy plus ipilimumab. The receptors shown here come from a human donor with non-small cell lung cancer that progressed on radiotherapy plus ipilimumab. Each CDR3 is given with its conserved first and last residue. D genes are given only for firm matches. Size tells how often a clone was seen (once, few, many) or the class of an expanded clone, and some rows leave it out.

J,D,size,V,DNA,CDR3
TRBJ2-7,NA,NA,TRBV30,TGTGCCTGGAGTCCGTTTTCCGGGACCGGGCAGTACTTC,CAWSPFSGTGQYF
TRBJ2-7,NA,few,TRBV9,TGTGCCAGCAGCCCCTGGGGGCGGGACGGGCACGAGCAGTACTTC,CASSPWGRDGHEQYF
TRBJ2-7,TRBD1,NA,TRBV5-4,TGTGCCAGCAGCTTGCCGGGGACAGAGATATACGAGCAGTACTTC,CASSLPGTEIYEQYF
TRBJ1-5,NA,NA,TRBV29-1,TGCAAGGACGGTGATAGCAATCAGCCCCAGCATTTT,CKDGDSNQPQHF
TRBJ1-1,NA,NA,TRBV4-1,TGCGCCAGCAGCCAATACTTGGGAGGAAACACTGAAGCTTTCTTT,CASSQYLGGNTEAFF
TRBJ2-3,NA,NA,TRBV5-1,TGCGCCAGCAGCTTGCGGCGGGGAGATACGCAGTATTTT,CASSLRRGDTQYF
TRBJ1-1,NA,NA,TRBV6-1,TGTGCCAGCAGGCAGCGAGGGACCCCTGAAGCTTTCTTT,CASRQRGTPEAFF
TRBJ2-7,NA,NA,TRBV2,TGTGCCAGCAGTGAAGGGGGTTACCACTACGAGCAGTACTTC,CASSEGGYHYEQYF
TRBJ1-2,NA,few,TRBV6-5,TGTGCCATCAAGAGGGGGGGCAGTCTTGGCTACACCTTC,CAIKRGGSLGYTF
TRBJ1-5,NA,NA,TRBV10-3,TGTGCCATCAGCATTGACAGGAGCAATCAGCCCCAGCATTTT,CAISIDRSNQPQHF
TRBJ2-7,TRBD1,NA,TRBV11-1,TGTGCCAGCAGCTTAGTCGGGACAGCATCCTACGAGCAGTACTTC,CASSLVGTASYEQYF
TRBJ1-2,NA,few,TRBV6-1,TGTGCCAGCACTCGAGGCAGGGACTATGGCTACACCTTC,CASTRGRDYGYTF
TRBJ2-2,NA,NA,TRBV7-8,TGTGCCAGCAGCTTACCGGTTTCGAACACCGGGGAGCTGTTTTTT,CASSLPVSNTGELFF
TRBJ2-1,TRBD2,NA,TRBV6-5,TGTGCCAGCAGGCCTGCGGGAGGCAATGAGCAGTTCTTC,CASRPAGGNEQFF
TRBJ1-1,NA,NA,TRBV4-3,TGCGCCAGCAGCCAGGGTACTGAAGCTTTCTTT,CASSQGTEAFF
TRBJ2-7,TRBD1,NA,TRBV27,TGTGCCAGCAGTTTAAAATGGGACAGAAACCCCGAGCAGTACTTC,CASSLKWDRNPEQYF
TRBJ1-1,NA,few,TRBV27,TGTGCCAGCAGTTCCACAGGGCTCAACACTGAAGCTTTCTTT,CASSSTGLNTEAFF
TRBJ1-1,NA,NA,TRBV30,TGTGCCTGGAACAATTTTGCAGGGTATACGGGTCGAGAAGCTTTCTTT,CAWNNFAGYTGREAFF
TRBJ2-7,TRBD2,NA,TRBV11-2,TGTGCCAGCAGCCTAGCGGGCGCGAGCTCCTACGAGCAGTACTTC,CASSLAGASSYEQYF
TRBJ1-1,NA,NA,TRBV6-5,TGTGCCAGCAGTTACATGGGGACCCTGCGGAGCGCTGAAGCTTTCTTT,CASSYMGTLRSAEAFF
TRBJ2-1,TRBD2,NA,TRBV19,TGTGCCAGTAGTATCGGGGGACTAGCGGGATTGAATGAGCAGTTCTTC,CASSIGGLAGLNEQFF
TRBJ2-7,NA,NA,TRBV2,TGTGCCAGCAGCGACCAGGCAGAGCAGTACTTC,CASSDQAEQYF
TRBJ2-7,NA,once,TRBV9,TGTGCCAGCAGCGCTCACTGGGGCAGCTCCTACGAGCAGTACTTC,CASSAHWGSSYEQYF
TRBJ2-1,NA,NA,TRBV27,TGTGCCAGCAGTTTATCTAAGACATATCCCTGGGATGAGCAGTTCTTC,CASSLSKTYPWDEQFF
TRBJ2-3,NA,NA,TRBV27,TGTGCCAGCAGACCCTTAGGTGGGTCAGATACGCAGTATTTT,CASRPLGGSDTQYF
TRBJ1-1,NA,once,TRBV7-6,TGTGCCAGCCTTTTGGGGTTCGGGAACACTGAAGCTTTCTTT,CASLLGFGNTEAFF
TRBJ2-5,NA,NA,TRBV11-2,TGTGCCAGCAGCGACGGAGCGGGTTGGGAGACCCAGTACTTC,CASSDGAGWETQYF
TRBJ2-3,TRBD2,NA,TRBV9,TGTGCCAGCAGCGTCGGGACTAGCGGGAGCACAGATACGCAGTATTTT,CASSVGTSGSTDTQYF
TRBJ2-7,NA,NA,TRBV2,TGTGCCAGCGATCTTCTTGGGGGGAGCGCCTACGAGCAGTACTTC,CASDLLGGSAYEQYF
TRBJ1-2,NA,NA,TRBV5-6,TGTGCCAGCACCGAGGCCACCGCCTATGGCTACACCTTC,CASTEATAYGYTF
TRBJ2-5,NA,NA,TRBV6-5,TGTGCCAGCAGCTCTATCCAAGAGACCCAGTACTTC,CASSSIQETQYF
TRBJ1-2,TRBD1,NA,TRBV6-5,TGTGCCAGCACCCCAGGGGGGACAGACTATGGCTACACCTTC,CASTPGGTDYGYTF
TRBJ1-4,NA,once,TRBV30,TGTGCCTGGGGCGAGGGGCCGAAAGGGGCTGAAAAACTGTTTTTT,CAWGEGPKGAEKLFF
TRBJ2-3,NA,NA,TRBV27,TGTGCCAGCAGTCCCGGACTCACTACAGTCGCAGATACGCAGTATTTT,CASSPGLTTVADTQYF
TRBJ1-1,NA,NA,TRBV2,TGTGCCAGCAGTGAGAGAGGGATGGGGGTTAACACTGAAGCTTTCTTT,CASSERGMGVNTEAFF
TRBJ2-5,NA,NA,TRBV5-1,TGCGCCAGCAGCTTGGAATCTCCGCAAGAGACCCAGTACTTC,CASSLESPQETQYF
TRBJ1-5,NA,NA,TRBV28,TGTGCCAGCAGCTCTGGACGCTTTAGCAATCAGCCCCAGCATTTT,CASSSGRFSNQPQHF
TRBJ1-2,NA,few,TRBV5-1,TGCGCCAGCAGCTTGCAGGGGCGCGGTGATGGCTACACCTTC,CASSLQGRGDGYTF
TRBJ2-7,NA,NA,TRBV5-6,TGTGCCAGCAGCTTGGTGGGTAAGCAGTACTTC,CASSLVGKQYF
TRBJ2-2,TRBD2,NA,TRBV28,TGTGCCAGCAGTTTAGCGGGAGGGAGCACCGGGGAGCTGTTTTTT,CASSLAGGSTGELFF
TRBJ1-2,NA,NA,TRBV5-1,TGCGCCAGCTCCCAGGAGCACTATGGCTACACCTTC,CASSQEHYGYTF
TRBJ2-3,NA,NA,TRBV7-2,TGTGCCAGCAGCTCCCTAGACAGGCGATTCCCGCTGGATACGCAGTATTTT,CASSSLDRRFPLDTQYF
TRBJ2-1,NA,NA,TRBV27,TGTGCCAGCAGTTTATCCGGGACAAATTACAATGAGCAGTTCTTC,CASSLSGTNYNEQFF
TRBJ2-6,NA,NA,TRBV5-1,TGCGCCAGTCTAGATGCTGGGGCCAACGTCCTGACTTTC,CASLDAGANVLTF
TRBJ1-2,TRBD1,few,TRBV19,TGTGCCAGTAGTCCCCGGGACAGGGTATCGGGGGGCTACACCTTC,CASSPRDRVSGGYTF
TRBJ1-2,NA,NA,TRBV21-1,TGTGCCAGCAGCAAAGCCGCCGGAGAAGGCTATGGCTACACCTTC,CASSKAAGEGYGYTF
TRBJ2-7,TRBD1,NA,TRBV4-1,TGCGCCAGCAGCCAAGATTGGGACAGCTCGACCTACGAGCAGTACTTC,CASSQDWDSSTYEQYF
TRBJ2-5,NA,NA,TRBV28,TGTGCCAGCAGTTCTGGGTACTTGTCAGAGACCCAGTACTTC,CASSSGYLSETQYF
TRBJ1-3,NA,NA,TRBV28,TGTGCCAGCAGTTTCGGGCCTACGAGCTCTGGAAACACCATATATTTT,CASSFGPTSSGNTIYF
TRBJ1-2,NA,NA,TRBV9,TGTGCCAGCAGCGTAGGCGCAGGGACCTCTAACTATGGCTACACCTTC,CASSVGAGTSNYGYTF
TRBJ1-1,TRBD1,NA,TRBV27,TGTGCCAGCAGTCCAGGGGGATGGTACACTGAAGCTTTCTTT,CASSPGGWYTEAFF
TRBJ2-5,NA,NA,TRBV5-4,TGTGCCAGCAGCTTGGAGGGGTTGCAAGAGACCCAGTACTTC,CASSLEGLQETQYF
TRBJ2-1,NA,NA,TRBV13,TGTGCCAGCAGCTTAGGGCGGGGCGAAGAGGAAAATGAGCAGTTCTTC,CASSLGRGEEENEQFF
TRBJ1-4,NA,NA,TRBV28,TGTGCCAGCAGTCTGATAGGGGTCCGGGAAAAACTGTTTTTT,CASSLIGVREKLFF
TRBJ1-2,TRBD1,NA,TRBV28,TGTGCCAGCAGTTTTCTTAGGGGGACAGGGTGGAACTATGGCTACACCTTC,CASSFLRGTGWNYGYTF